This T cell receptor (beta chain) was captured in a study of Graves' ophthalmopathy and Graves' hyperthyroidism. The germline gives CDR1 SGHRS, CDR2 YFSETQ. This CDR3 region has 15 residues. Trimming removed 1 base at V and 0 bases at J, with 5 bases between. Exclusion criteria comprised other autoimmune diseases, uncontrolled infections, pregnancy or lactation in patients. Amplified TCR beta CDR3 regions were obtained using RNA transcripts as template. HTBI primers were used in a first-round RT-PCR, which preceded a second-round multiplex PCR. TCRdb re-called the multiplex PCR reads through MiXCR, storing one row per CDR3 protein. The sample lists about 240,000 distinct CDR3 sequences; 45% were seen once.

The sequence came from an adult man with Graves' ophthalmopathy. The chain links TRBV5-1 to TRBJ2-6, with D unclear. The specimen sequenced was peripheral blood. DNA of the CDR3: TGCGCCAGCAGCTTGTTCCCCTCTGGGGCCAACGTCCTGACTTTC. This gives the protein CASSLFPSGANVLTF.